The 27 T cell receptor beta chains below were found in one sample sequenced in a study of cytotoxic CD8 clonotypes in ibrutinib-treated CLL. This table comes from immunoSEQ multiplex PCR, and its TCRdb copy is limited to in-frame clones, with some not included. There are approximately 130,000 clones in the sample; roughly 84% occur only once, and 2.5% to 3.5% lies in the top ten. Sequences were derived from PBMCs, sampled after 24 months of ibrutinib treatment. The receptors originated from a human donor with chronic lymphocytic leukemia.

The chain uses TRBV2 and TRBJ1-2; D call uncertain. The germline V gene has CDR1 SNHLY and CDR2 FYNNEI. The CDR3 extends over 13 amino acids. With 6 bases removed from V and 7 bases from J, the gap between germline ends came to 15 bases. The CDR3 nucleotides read TGTGCCAGCAGGGAGGACGCCGTTCTTGGCTACACCTTC. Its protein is CASREDAVLGYTF.

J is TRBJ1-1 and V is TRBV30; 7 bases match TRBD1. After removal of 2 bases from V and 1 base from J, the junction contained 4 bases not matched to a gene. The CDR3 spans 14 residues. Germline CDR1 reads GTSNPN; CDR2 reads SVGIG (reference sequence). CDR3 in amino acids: CAWSSGQENTEAFF. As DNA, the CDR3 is TGTGCCTGGAGTAGTGGACAGGAGAACACTGAAGCTTTCTTT.

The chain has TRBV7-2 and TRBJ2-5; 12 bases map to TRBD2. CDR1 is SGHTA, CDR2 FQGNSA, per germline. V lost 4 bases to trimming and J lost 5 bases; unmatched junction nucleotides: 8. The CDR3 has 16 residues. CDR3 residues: CASSSKTSGGSETQYF. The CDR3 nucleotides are TGTGCCAGCAGCTCCAAGACTAGCGGGGGATCGGAGACCCAGTACTTC.

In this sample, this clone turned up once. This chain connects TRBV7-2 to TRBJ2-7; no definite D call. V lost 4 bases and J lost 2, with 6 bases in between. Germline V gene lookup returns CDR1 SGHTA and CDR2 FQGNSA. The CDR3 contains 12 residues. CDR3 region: CASSSFTYEQYF. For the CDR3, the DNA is TGTGCCAGCAGCTCATTTACCTACGAGCAGTACTTC.

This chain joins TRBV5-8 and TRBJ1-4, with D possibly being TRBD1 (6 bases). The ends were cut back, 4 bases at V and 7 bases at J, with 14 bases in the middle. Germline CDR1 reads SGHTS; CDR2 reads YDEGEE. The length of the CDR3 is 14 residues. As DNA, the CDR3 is TGTGCCAGCAGCAGACAGGTGGGGGCTGAAAAACTGTTTTTT. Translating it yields CASSRQVGAEKLFF. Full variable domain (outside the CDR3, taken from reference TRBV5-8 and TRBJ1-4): EAGVTQSPTHLIKTRGQQATLRCSPISGHTSVYWYQQALGLGLQFLLWYDEGEERNRGNFPPRFSGRQFPNYSSELNVNALELEDSALYLCASSRQVGAEKLFFGSGTQLSVL.

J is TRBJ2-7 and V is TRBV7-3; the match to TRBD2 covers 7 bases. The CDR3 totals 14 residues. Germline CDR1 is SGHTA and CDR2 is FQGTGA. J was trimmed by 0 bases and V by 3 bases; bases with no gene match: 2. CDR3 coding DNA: TGTGCCAGCAGCTTGGGAGGGGTCTCCTACGAGCAGTACTTC. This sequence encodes CASSLGGVSYEQYF.

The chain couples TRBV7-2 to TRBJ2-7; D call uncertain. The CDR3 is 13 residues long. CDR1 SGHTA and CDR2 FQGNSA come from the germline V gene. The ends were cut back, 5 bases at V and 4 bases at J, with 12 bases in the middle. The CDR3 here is CASSRHGSYEQYF. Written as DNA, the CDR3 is TGTGCCAGCAGCCGACACGGGTCTTACGAGCAGTACTTC.

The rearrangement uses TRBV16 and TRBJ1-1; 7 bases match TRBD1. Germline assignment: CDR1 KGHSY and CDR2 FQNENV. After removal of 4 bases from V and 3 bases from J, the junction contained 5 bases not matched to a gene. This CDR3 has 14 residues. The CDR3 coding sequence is TGTGCCAGCAGCCGTCGAGGGGGCGACACTGAAGCTTTCTTT. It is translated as CASSRRGGDTEAFF.

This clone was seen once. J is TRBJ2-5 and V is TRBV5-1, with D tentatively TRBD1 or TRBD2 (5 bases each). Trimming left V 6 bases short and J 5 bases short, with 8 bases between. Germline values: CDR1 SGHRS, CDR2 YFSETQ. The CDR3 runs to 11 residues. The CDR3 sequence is CASTGGETQYF. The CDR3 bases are TGCGCCAGCACTGGGGGTGAGACCCAGTACTTC.

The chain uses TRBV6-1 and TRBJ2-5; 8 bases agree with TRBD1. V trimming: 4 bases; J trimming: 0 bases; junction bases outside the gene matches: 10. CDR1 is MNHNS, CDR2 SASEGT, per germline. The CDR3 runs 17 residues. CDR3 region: CASSVPRGLRHQETQYF. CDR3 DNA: TGTGCCAGCAGTGTACCCAGGGGGCTGCGACACCAAGAGACCCAGTACTTC.

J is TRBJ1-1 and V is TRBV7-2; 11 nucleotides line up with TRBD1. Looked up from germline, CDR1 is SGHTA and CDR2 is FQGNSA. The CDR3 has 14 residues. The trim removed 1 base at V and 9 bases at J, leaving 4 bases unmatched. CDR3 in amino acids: CASSLEGTGGKAFF. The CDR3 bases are TGTGCCAGCAGCTTAGAGGGGACAGGGGGGAAAGCTTTCTTT.

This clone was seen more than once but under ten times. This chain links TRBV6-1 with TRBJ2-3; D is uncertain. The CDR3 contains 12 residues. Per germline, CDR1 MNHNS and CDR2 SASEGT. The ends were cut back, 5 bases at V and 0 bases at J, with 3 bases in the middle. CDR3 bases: TGTGCCAGCAGTAGAAGCACAGATACGCAGTATTTT. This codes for CASSRSTDTQYF.

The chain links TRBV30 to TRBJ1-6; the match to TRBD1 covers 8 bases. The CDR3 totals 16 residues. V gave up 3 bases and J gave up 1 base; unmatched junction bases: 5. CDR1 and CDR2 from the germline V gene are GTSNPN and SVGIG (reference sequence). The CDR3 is CAWSTGGTSYNSPLHF. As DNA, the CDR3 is TGTGCCTGGAGCACAGGGGGAACGTCCTATAATTCACCCCTCCACTTT.

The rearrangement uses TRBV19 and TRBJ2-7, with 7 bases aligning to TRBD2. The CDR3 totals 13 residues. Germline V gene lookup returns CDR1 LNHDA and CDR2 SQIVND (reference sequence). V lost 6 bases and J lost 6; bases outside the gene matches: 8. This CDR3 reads CASRPSGLSEQYF. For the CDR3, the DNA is TGTGCCAGTAGACCTAGCGGATTGAGCGAGCAGTACTTC.

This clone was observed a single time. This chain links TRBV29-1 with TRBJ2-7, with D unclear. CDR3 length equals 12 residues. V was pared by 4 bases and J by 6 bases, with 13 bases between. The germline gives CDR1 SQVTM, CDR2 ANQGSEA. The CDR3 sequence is CSVGVGPSEQYF. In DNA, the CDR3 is TGCAGCGTTGGGGTAGGGCCCTCCGAGCAGTACTTC.

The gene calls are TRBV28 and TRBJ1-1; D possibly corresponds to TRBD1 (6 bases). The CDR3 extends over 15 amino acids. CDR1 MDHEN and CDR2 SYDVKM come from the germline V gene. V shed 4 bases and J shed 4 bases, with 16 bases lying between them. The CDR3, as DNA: TGTGCCAGCAGTTCACGAACAGGGAGGGTCACTGAAGCTTTCTTT. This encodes CASSSRTGRVTEAFF.

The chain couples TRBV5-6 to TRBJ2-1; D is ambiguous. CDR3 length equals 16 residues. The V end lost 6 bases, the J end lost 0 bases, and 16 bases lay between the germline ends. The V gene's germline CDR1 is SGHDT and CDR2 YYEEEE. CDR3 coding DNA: TGTGCCAGCACCCCCCTGGGCCCGAGCTCCTACAATGAGCAGTTCTTC. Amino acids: CASTPLGPSSYNEQFF.

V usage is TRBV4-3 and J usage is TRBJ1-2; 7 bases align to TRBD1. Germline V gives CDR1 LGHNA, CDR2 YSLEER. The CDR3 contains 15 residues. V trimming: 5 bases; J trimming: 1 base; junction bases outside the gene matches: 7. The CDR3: CASSYGDSINYGYTF. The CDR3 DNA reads TGCGCCAGCAGCTACGGGGACAGTATTAACTATGGCTACACCTTC.

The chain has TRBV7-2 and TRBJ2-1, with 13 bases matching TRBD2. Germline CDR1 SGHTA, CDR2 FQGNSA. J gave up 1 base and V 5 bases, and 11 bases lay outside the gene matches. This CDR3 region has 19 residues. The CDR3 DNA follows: TGTGCCAGCAGCCAACCCAGGACTAGCGGGGGCCAATCCTACAATGAGCAGTTCTTC. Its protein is CASSQPRTSGGQSYNEQFF.

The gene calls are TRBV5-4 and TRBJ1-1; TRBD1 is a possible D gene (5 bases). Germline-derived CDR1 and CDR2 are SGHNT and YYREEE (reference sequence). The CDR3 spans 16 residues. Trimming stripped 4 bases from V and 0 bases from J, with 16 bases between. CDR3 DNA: TGTGCCAGCAGCAAACAGGACCCTGGGGTGAACACTGAAGCTTTCTTT. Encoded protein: CASSKQDPGVNTEAFF.

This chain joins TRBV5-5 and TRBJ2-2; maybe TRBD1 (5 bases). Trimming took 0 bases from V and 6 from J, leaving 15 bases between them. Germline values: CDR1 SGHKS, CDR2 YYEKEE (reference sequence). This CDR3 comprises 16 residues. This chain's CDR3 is CASSLVPGGRAGELFF. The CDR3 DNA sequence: TGTGCCAGCAGCTTGGTCCCTGGTGGCAGGGCCGGGGAGCTGTTTTTT.

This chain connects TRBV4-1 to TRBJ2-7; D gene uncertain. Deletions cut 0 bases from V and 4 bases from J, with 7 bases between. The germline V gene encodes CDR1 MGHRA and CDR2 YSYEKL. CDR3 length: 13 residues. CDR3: CASSQERQYEQYF. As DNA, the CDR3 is TGCGCCAGCAGCCAAGAACGGCAGTACGAGCAGTACTTC.

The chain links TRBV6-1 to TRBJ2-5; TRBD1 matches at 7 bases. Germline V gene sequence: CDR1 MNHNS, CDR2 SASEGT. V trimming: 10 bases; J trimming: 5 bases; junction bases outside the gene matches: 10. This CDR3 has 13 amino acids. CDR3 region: CATRQGSSETQYF. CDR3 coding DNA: TGTGCCACCCGACAGGGAAGCTCGGAGACCCAGTACTTC.

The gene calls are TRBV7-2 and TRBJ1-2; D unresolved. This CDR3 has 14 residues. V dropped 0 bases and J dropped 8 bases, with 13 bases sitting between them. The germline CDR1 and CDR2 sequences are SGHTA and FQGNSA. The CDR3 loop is CASSLAVVGQGYTF. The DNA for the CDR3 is TGTGCCAGCAGCTTAGCCGTCGTAGGGCAAGGCTACACCTTC.

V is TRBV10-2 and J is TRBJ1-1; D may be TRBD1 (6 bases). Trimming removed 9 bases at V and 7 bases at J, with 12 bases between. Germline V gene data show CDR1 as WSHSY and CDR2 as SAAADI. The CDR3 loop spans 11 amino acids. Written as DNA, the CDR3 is TGCGCCAGTAGGACAGTAAGTGAAGCTTTCTTT. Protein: CASRTVSEAFF.

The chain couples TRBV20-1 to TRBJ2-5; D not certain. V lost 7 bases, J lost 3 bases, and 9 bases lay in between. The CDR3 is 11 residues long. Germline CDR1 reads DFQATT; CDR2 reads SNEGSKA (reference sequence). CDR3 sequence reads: CSGLVEETQYF. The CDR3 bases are TGCAGTGGCCTAGTAGAAGAGACCCAGTACTTC.

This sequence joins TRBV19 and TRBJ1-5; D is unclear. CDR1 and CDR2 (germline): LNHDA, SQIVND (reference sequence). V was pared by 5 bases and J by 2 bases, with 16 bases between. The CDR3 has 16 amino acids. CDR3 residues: CASSSTLDVRNQPQHF. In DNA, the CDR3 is TGTGCCAGTAGTTCAACTCTAGATGTACGCAATCAGCCCCAGCATTTT.